The 29 T cell receptor beta chains listed next were all sequenced from one sample in a study of blood T cell repertoires in COVID-19. The method was immunoSEQ multiplex PCR; TCRdb's version includes in-frame clones alone and lacks a portion of them. The table shows 200,000 or so clones, with around 84% occurring only once. Specimen: peripheral blood. The receptor set was obtained from a man in his fifties or sixties who had recovered from COVID-19.

The chain links TRBV19 to TRBJ2-7; D remains unclear. The CDR3 covers 13 residues. In germline, CDR1 is LNHDA, CDR2 SQIVND (reference sequence). Trimming pared 4 bases from V and 2 bases from J, leaving 9 bases between. The CDR3 DNA reads TGTGCCAGTAGTAATGGCCTTACCTACGAGCAGTACTTC. Protein sequence: CASSNGLTYEQYF.

V is TRBV11-2 and J is TRBJ1-6, with D possibly TRBD1 on 5 matching bases. CDR3 length: 16 residues. Trimming left V 0 bases short and J 9 bases short, with 15 bases between. Germline V CDR1 and CDR2: SGHAT, FQNNGV. CDR3: CASSLDSQGGASPLHF. CDR3 sequence (DNA): TGTGCCAGCAGCTTAGATTCTCAGGGAGGAGCTTCACCCCTCCACTTT.

The chain employs TRBV27 and TRBJ2-7, with 15 bases aligning to TRBD2. Germline V lookup: CDR1 MNHEY, CDR2 SMNVEV (reference sequence). Unmatched junction bases numbered 4, after V lost 7 bases and J lost 6 bases. The CDR3 runs 14 residues. This chain's CDR3 is CASKGLAGGGEQYF. CDR3 nucleotide sequence: TGTGCCAGCAAGGGACTAGCGGGAGGAGGCGAGCAGTACTTC.

A few counts support this clone. The chain has TRBV2 and TRBJ2-1; 11 bases fit TRBD1. Germline V gene lookup returns CDR1 SNHLY and CDR2 FYNNEI. The length of the CDR3 is 13 residues. V was pared by 6 bases and J by 8 bases, with 3 bases of the junction left unmatched. The CDR3 loop reads CASRGQGVDEQFF. As DNA, the CDR3 is TGTGCCAGCAGGGGACAGGGGGTGGATGAGCAGTTCTTC. The variable domain in full, completed from reference TRBV2 and TRBJ2-1, reads EPEVTQTPSHQVTQMGQEVILRCVPISNHLYFYWYRQILGQKVEFLVSFYNNEISEKSEIFDDQFSVERPDGSNFTLKIRSTKLEDSAMYFCASRGQGVDEQFFGPGTRLTVL.

The J gene is TRBJ1-5, the V gene TRBV24-1, with D unclear. Germline CDR1 is KGHDR and CDR2 is SFDVKD. The CDR3 has 17 amino acids. With 4 bases removed from V and 0 bases from J, the gap between germline ends came to 15 bases. This CDR3 is CATSEGRSSYSNQPQHF. CDR3 DNA: TGTGCCACCAGTGAGGGCAGAAGTTCCTATAGCAATCAGCCCCAGCATTTT.

V usage is TRBV6-5 and J usage is TRBJ1-1; D uncertain. The V gene lost 10 bases and the J gene lost 4 bases, with 13 bases spanning the gap. The CDR3 runs to 12 residues. The V gene's germline CDR1 is MNHEY and CDR2 SVGAGI. CDR3 protein: CATTSDATEAFF. The CDR3 nucleotides are TGTGCCACCACATCAGATGCCACTGAAGCTTTCTTT.

This clone was seen only a few times. The chain recombines TRBV5-1 with TRBJ2-5; 7 bases are shared with TRBD2. From germline, CDR1 is SGHRS and CDR2 YFSETQ. V shed 1 base and J 2 bases; nucleotides not matched to a gene: 2. The CDR3 length is 14 residues. CDR3 amino acids: CASSLTSAQETQYF. In nucleotides, the CDR3 is TGCGCCAGCAGCTTGACTAGCGCGCAAGAGACCCAGTACTTC.

CDR3 sequence (DNA): TGTGCCAGCAGTTTTCGCCTAGCGTATGGAGATACGCAGTATTTT. This codes for CASSFRLAYGDTQYF. V usage is TRBV28 and J usage is TRBJ2-3, with D possibly matching TRBD2 (6 bases). Germline CDR1 and CDR2: MDHEN and SYDVKM. Trimming removed 3 bases from V and 5 bases from J, with 15 bases in between. This CDR3 contains 15 residues.

The chain couples TRBV27 to TRBJ1-2; 8 bases map to TRBD1. The CDR3 covers 15 residues. Germline values: CDR1 MNHEY, CDR2 SMNVEV (reference sequence). V dropped 2 bases and J dropped 4; count of bases not matched to a gene: 6. This CDR3 is CASSLSYRGGYGYTF. The DNA of the CDR3 is TGTGCCAGCAGTTTAAGTTACAGGGGGGGCTATGGCTACACCTTC.

Note on this clone: This sample also contains other DNA sequences that code for the same CDR3. This rearrangement joins TRBV6-5 to TRBJ1-1, with a weak D call TRBD1 (6 bases). This CDR3 spans 12 amino acids. Looked up from germline, CDR1 is MNHEY and CDR2 is SVGAGI. Trimming shortened V by 8 bases and J by 1 base, and 8 bases separated the two germline ends. DNA of the CDR3: TGTGCCAGCTCCAGGGGGAACACTGAAGCTTTCTTT. Encoded protein: CASSRGNTEAFF.

V and J are TRBV28 and TRBJ2-5; 9 nucleotides match TRBD2. Trimming removed 6 bases from V and 5 bases from J; junction bases left unmatched: 4. The length of the CDR3 is 13 residues. In germline, CDR1 is MDHEN, CDR2 SYDVKM. The CDR3 reads CASRASGTETQYF. The CDR3 nucleotides are TGTGCCAGCAGGGCTAGCGGGACGGAGACCCAGTACTTC.

The chain employs TRBV4-1 and TRBJ1-2; D gene uncertain. The V gene's germline CDR1 is MGHRA and CDR2 YSYEKL. The CDR3 length is 14 residues. Trimming stripped 1 base from V and 2 bases from J, with 8 bases between. The CDR3 loop reads CASSQATGNYGYTF. The CDR3 DNA reads TGCGCCAGCAGCCAAGCGACGGGGAACTATGGCTACACCTTC.

The V and J genes are TRBV23-1 and TRBJ1-4; TRBD1 matches 9 bases. TRBV23-1 is noted as an ORF with a role that remains uncertain. CDR3 size: 16 residues. Trimming removed 4 bases from V and 1 base from J; junction bases left unmatched: 4. CDR3 residues: CASSRRDRETNEKLFF. The CDR3 DNA is TGCGCCAGCAGTCGACGGGACAGGGAAACTAATGAAAAACTGTTTTTT.

This clone was found many times. V gene TRBV5-5 combines with J gene TRBJ2-7; D may be TRBD1 (5 bases). Germline CDR1 SGHKS, CDR2 YYEKEE (reference sequence). The V end was cut by 3 bases, the J end by 2 bases, with 15 bases between. The length of the CDR3 is 15 residues. CDR3: CASSSRAGPAYEQYF. The CDR3 DNA reads as TGTGCCAGCAGCTCCAGGGCTGGGCCAGCCTACGAGCAGTACTTC.

This rearrangement joins TRBV18 to TRBJ2-3, with a tentative D call TRBD2 (6 bases). The CDR3 is 18 residues long. Germline values: CDR1 KGHSH, CDR2 LQKENI. V gave up 3 bases and J gave up 0 bases, with 19 bases separating them. The CDR3 here is CASSPITGLPTSTDTQYF. CDR3 coding DNA: TGTGCCAGCTCACCGATAACGGGACTTCCGACTAGCACAGATACGCAGTATTTT. Variable domain in full (rest from reference TRBV18 and TRBJ2-3): NAGVMQNPRHLVRRRGQEARLRCSPMKGHSHVYWYRQLPEEGLKFMVYLQKENIIDESGMPKERFSAEFPKEGPSILRIQQVVRGDSAAYFCASSPITGLPTSTDTQYFGPGTRLTVL.

The V call is TRBV7-9, the J call TRBJ2-7; TRBD1 matches at 10 bases. This CDR3 is 15 amino acids long. V was pared by 2 bases and J by 4 bases, with 5 bases of the junction left unmatched. The germline CDR1 and CDR2 sequences are SEHNR and FQNEAQ (reference sequence). The chain's CDR3 is CASSLRGQGSYEQYF. The CDR3 nucleotides are TGTGCCAGCAGCTTAAGGGGACAGGGGTCGTACGAGCAGTACTTC.

Regarding this clone: The same CDR3 arises from other DNA sequences in this sample as well. The V call is TRBV30, the J call TRBJ2-7, with TRBD2 as a possible D gene (6 bases). Germline V gene sequence: CDR1 GTSNPN, CDR2 SVGIG (reference sequence). V dropped 0 bases and J dropped 3 bases, with 6 bases sitting between them. The CDR3 extends over 12 amino acids. Here the CDR3 DNA reads TGTGCCTGGAGTGTCGGGGGCTACGAGCAGTACTTC. It encodes CAWSVGGYEQYF.

The chain uses TRBV18 and TRBJ2-1; 7 bases fit TRBD1. Germline V gives CDR1 KGHSH, CDR2 LQKENI. Trimming took 3 bases from V and 6 from J; bases not matched to a gene: 5. The CDR3 extends over 14 amino acids. The CDR3 DNA follows: TGTGCCAGCTCACCGCAGACAGGGCCCAATGAGCAGTTCTTC. Its protein product is CASSPQTGPNEQFF.

The J gene is TRBJ2-2, the V gene TRBV18; 7 positions agree with TRBD1. V shed 6 bases and J 1 base; nucleotides not matched to a gene: 8. Germline lookup yields CDR1 KGHSH and CDR2 LQKENI. The CDR3 has 16 residues. CDR3 sequence: CASSNPGQRNTGELFF. DNA of the CDR3: TGTGCCAGCTCTAATCCGGGACAGCGGAACACCGGGGAGCTGTTTTTT.

This clone came up once. The CDR3 loop is CASSGPRTGYNQPQHF. The CDR3 DNA reads TGTGCCAGCAGTGGGCCCCGGACGGGATACAATCAGCCCCAGCATTTT. This chain joins TRBV2 and TRBJ1-5; D unclear. In germline, CDR1 is SNHLY, CDR2 FYNNEI. This CDR3 has 16 amino acids. The ends were cut back, 4 bases at V and 3 bases at J, with 16 bases in the middle.

The chain recombines TRBV18 with TRBJ2-5; 7 bases are a match to TRBD1. With V trimmed by 1 base and J by 6 bases, 5 bases remained unmatched. The CDR3 spans 14 residues. CDR1 is KGHSH and CDR2 is LQKENI in the germline V gene. CDR3 in DNA: TGTGCCAGCTCACCACAGGGGGCTCTTCAGACCCAGTACTTC. Encoded protein: CASSPQGALQTQYF.

The chain is built from TRBV7-9 and TRBJ1-1; 10 bases line up with TRBD1. The V gene's germline CDR1 is SEHNR and CDR2 FQNEAQ (reference sequence). The length of the CDR3 is 17 residues. The junction had 13 bases not matched to a gene; V was cut back by 5 bases and J by 4 bases. CDR3 sequence (DNA): TGTGCCAGCAGCGGCGACAGGGGGCGTATGAGGAGCACTGAAGCTTTCTTT. It translates to CASSGDRGRMRSTEAFF.

The V call is TRBV20-1, the J call TRBJ2-1; 12 positions match TRBD2. The CDR3 is 16 amino acids. V gave up 3 bases and J gave up 3 bases; unmatched junction bases: 6. Per the germline V gene, CDR1 is DFQATT and CDR2 is SNEGSKA (reference sequence). The CDR3 loop reads CSASIPTSGSYNEQFF. The CDR3 nucleotides are TGCAGTGCTAGTATTCCGACTAGCGGGAGCTACAATGAGCAGTTCTTC.

The V gene is TRBV18, the J gene TRBJ1-3, with D unresolved. This CDR3 spans 16 amino acids. V was trimmed by 2 bases and J by 2 bases, leaving 13 bases between them. Germline V gives CDR1 KGHSH, CDR2 LQKENI. The CDR3 bases are TGTGCCAGCTCACCAGTCTTAGAAAGCACTGGAAACACCATATATTTT. Translated, it gives CASSPVLESTGNTIYF.

This clone was counted a single time. The CDR3 DNA reads TGCGCCAGCAGCCTTAGCCCCGGGACAGGGGATAGCAATCAGCCCCAGCATTTT. Its translation: CASSLSPGTGDSNQPQHF. The J gene is TRBJ1-5, the V gene TRBV5-1; 10 bases are a match to TRBD1. The germline V gene has CDR1 SGHRS and CDR2 YFSETQ. V shed 4 bases and J 0 bases; nucleotides not matched to a gene: 10. This CDR3 spans 18 amino acids.

The J gene is TRBJ2-7, the V gene TRBV10-1, with 11 bases that match TRBD1. The junction had 4 bases not matched to a gene; V was cut back by 3 bases and J by 3 bases. The length of the CDR3 is 15 residues. The germline V gene encodes CDR1 WNHNN and CDR2 SYGVQD (reference sequence). The CDR3 sequence is CASSDPGTGGYEQYF. CDR3 nucleotide sequence: TGCGCCAGCAGTGATCCCGGGACAGGGGGCTACGAGCAGTACTTC.

The gene calls are TRBV19 and TRBJ2-1, with TRBD2 identical over 15 bases. The CDR3 runs 17 residues. V shed 5 bases, J shed 3 bases, and the junction held 5 bases outside the gene matches. The germline gives CDR1 LNHDA, CDR2 SQIVND (reference sequence). The CDR3 reads CASSDWTSGRGYNEQFF. The CDR3 DNA follows: TGTGCCAGTAGTGACTGGACTAGCGGGAGGGGCTACAATGAGCAGTTCTTC.

The gene calls are TRBV6-5 and TRBJ1-1; TRBD1 aligns across 10 bases. V lost 2 bases, J lost 1 base, and 4 bases stayed unmatched. This CDR3 comprises 16 residues. CDR1 and CDR2 (germline): MNHEY, SVGAGI. For the CDR3, the DNA is TGTGCCAGCAGTTACCAGACAGGGGGCACGAACACTGAAGCTTTCTTT. Protein product: CASSYQTGGTNTEAFF.

The genes are TRBV28 and TRBJ2-7; unclear D gene. The CDR3 sequence is 12 residues long. V lost 6 bases to trimming and J lost 2 bases, with 8 bases between them. Germline CDR1 reads MDHEN; CDR2 reads SYDVKM. The CDR3 spells CASRSLPYEQYF. The CDR3 bases are TGTGCCAGCAGATCTCTCCCCTACGAGCAGTACTTC.